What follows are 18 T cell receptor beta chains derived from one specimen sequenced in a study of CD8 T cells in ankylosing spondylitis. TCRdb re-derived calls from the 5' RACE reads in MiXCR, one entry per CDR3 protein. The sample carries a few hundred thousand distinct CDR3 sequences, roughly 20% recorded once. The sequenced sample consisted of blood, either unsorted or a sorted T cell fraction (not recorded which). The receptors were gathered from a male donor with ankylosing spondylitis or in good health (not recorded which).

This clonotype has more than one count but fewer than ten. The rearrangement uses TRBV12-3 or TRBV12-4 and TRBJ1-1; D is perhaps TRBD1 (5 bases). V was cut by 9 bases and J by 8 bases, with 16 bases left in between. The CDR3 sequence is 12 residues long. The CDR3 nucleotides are TGTGCCAGTTCGGGGCAGGCCCCAGAAGCTTTCTTT. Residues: CASSGQAPEAFF.

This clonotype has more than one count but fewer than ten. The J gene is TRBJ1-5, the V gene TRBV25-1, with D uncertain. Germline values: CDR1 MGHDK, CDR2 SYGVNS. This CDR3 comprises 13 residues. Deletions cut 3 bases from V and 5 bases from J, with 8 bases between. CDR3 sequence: CASSEGFHQPQHF. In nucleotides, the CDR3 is TGTGCCAGCAGTGAGGGATTCCATCAGCCCCAGCATTTT.

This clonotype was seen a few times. CDR3: CASSYLQGGSEKLFF. In nucleotides, the CDR3 is TGTGCCAGCAGTTACCTGCAGGGCGGTTCGGAAAAACTGTTTTTT. The chain carries TRBV6-5 and TRBJ1-4, with D perhaps TRBD1 (5 bases). The V gene's germline CDR1 is MNHEY and CDR2 SVGAGI. Trimming pared 2 bases from V and 8 bases from J, leaving 15 bases between. CDR3 length equals 15 residues.

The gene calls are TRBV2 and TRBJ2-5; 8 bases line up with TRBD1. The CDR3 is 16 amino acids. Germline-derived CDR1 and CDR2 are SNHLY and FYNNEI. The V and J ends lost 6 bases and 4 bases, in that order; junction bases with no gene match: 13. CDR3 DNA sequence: TGTGCCAGCAGAGCCACTGGACAGGGTTTATTAGAGACCCAGTACTTC. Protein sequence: CASRATGQGLLETQYF.

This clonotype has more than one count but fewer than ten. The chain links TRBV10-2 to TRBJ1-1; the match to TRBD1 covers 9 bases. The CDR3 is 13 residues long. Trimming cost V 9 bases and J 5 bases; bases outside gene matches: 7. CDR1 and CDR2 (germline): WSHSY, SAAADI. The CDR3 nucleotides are TGCGCCAGTATGACAGGGGGGCAGACTGAAGCTTTCTTT. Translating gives CASMTGGQTEAFF.

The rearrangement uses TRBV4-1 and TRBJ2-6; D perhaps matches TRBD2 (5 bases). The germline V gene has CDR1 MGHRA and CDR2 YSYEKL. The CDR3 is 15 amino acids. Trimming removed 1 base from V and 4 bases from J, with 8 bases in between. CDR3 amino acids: CASSQGAEGANVLTF. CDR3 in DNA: TGCGCCAGCAGCCAAGGAGCGGAGGGGGCCAACGTCCTGACTTTC.

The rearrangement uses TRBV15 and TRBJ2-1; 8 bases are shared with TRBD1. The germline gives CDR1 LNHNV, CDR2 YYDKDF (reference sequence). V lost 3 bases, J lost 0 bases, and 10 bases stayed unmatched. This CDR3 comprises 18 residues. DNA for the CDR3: TGTGCCACCAGCAGGGGTCCAGGACAGGGTAGCTCCTACAATGAGCAGTTCTTC. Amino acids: CATSRGPGQGSSYNEQFF.

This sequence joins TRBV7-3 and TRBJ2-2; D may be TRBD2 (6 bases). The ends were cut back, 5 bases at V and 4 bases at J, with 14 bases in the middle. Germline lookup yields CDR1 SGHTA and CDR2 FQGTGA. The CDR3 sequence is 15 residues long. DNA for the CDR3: TGTGCCAGCAGCCCGCGGGACTTACCCACCGGGGAGCTGTTTTTT. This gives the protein CASSPRDLPTGELFF.

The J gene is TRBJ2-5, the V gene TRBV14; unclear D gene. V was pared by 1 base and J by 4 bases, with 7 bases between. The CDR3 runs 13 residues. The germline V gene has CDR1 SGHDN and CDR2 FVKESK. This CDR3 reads CASSQVMGETQYF. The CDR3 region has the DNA TGTGCCAGCAGCCAAGTGATGGGAGAGACCCAGTACTTC. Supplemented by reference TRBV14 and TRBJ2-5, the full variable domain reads EAGVTQFPSHSVIEKGQTVTLRCDPISGHDNLYWYRRVMGKEIKFLLHFVKESKQDESGMPNNRFLAERTGGTYSTLKVQPAELEDSGVYFCASSQVMGETQYFGPGTRLLVL.

The CDR3 sequence: CASGTVLYEQYF. The CDR3 DNA sequence: TGTGCCAGCGGGACAGTCCTCTACGAGCAGTACTTC. The rearrangement links TRBV12-3 or TRBV12-4 to TRBJ2-7; 7 bases line up with TRBD1. Losses at the gene ends were 8 bases for V and 3 bases for J; bases not matched to a gene: 4. This CDR3 comprises 12 residues.

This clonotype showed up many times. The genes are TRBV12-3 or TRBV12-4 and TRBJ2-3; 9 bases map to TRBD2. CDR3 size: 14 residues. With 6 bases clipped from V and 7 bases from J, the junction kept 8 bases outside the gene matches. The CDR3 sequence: CASSRGLAGYTQYF. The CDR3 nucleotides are TGTGCCAGCAGCCGGGGTCTAGCGGGGTATACGCAGTATTTT.

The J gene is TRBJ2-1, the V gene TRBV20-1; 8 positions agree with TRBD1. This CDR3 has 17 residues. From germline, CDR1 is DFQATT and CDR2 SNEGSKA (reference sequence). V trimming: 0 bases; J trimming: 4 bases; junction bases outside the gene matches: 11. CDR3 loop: CSARDLLHDRGYNEQFF. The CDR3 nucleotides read TGCAGTGCTAGAGATCTTTTACATGACAGGGGATACAATGAGCAGTTCTTC.

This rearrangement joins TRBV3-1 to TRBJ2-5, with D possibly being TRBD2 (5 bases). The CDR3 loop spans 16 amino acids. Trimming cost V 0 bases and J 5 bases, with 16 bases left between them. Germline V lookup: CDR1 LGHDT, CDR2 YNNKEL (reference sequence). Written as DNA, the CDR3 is TGTGCCAGCAGCCAAGATTGGGCCCTAGCCCCGGAGACCCAGTACTTC. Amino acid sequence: CASSQDWALAPETQYF.

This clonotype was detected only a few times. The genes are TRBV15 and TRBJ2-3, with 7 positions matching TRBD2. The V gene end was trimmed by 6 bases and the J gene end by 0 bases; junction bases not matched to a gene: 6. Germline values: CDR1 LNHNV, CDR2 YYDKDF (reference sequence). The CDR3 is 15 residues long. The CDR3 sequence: CATRAGTSSTDTQYF. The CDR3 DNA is TGTGCCACCAGAGCGGGGACGTCTAGCACAGATACGCAGTATTTT.

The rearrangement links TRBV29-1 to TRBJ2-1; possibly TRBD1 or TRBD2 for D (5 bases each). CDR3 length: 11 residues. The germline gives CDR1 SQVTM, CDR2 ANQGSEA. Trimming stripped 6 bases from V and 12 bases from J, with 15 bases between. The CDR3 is CSVPGARGQFF. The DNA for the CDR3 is TGCAGCGTCCCCGGGGCCAGAGGGCAGTTCTTC.

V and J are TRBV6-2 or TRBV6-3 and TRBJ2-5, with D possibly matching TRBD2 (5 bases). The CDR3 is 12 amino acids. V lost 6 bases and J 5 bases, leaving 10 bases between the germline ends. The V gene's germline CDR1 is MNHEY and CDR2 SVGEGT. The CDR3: CASRGPGETQYF. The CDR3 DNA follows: TGTGCCAGCAGAGGCCCGGGGGAGACCCAGTACTTC.

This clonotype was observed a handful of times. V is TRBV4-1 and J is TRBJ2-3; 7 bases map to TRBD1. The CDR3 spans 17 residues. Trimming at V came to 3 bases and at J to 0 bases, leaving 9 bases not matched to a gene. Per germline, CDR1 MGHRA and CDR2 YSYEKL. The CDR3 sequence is CASSQTGLGPSTDTQYF. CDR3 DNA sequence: TGCGCCAGCAGCCAGACAGGGCTAGGTCCTAGCACAGATACGCAGTATTTT.

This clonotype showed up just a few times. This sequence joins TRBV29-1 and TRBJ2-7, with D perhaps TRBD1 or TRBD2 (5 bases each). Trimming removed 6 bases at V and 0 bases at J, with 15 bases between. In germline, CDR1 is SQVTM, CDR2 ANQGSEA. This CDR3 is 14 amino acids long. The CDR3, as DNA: TGCAGCGTCCCAAGGGACGGAAGCTCCTACGAGCAGTACTTC. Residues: CSVPRDGSSYEQYF.